The clone carrying this T cell receptor beta chain showed up many times. What it binds is not known. This CDR3 is 17 amino acids long. Germline-derived CDR1 and CDR2 are DFQATT and SNEGSKA (reference sequence). Trimming took 5 bases from V and 2 from J; bases not matched to a gene: 9. The data are from a study of T cells in Graves' hyperthyroidism and ophthalmopathy. Uncontrolled infection, other autoimmune disease, pregnancy and lactation each barred patients from inclusion. Each diagnosis was grounded in clinical symptoms, serum thyroxine and TRAb, thyroid ultrasound, and orbital computed tomography. Fresh peripheral blood, roughly 9.8 ml of it, supplied the PBMCs. Findings and caveats of the study: Peripheral blood also featured most of the thyroid clonotypes expanded above 0.001.

The TCR beta CDR3 regions underwent amplification using RNA transcripts as the source. First-round RT-PCR targeting the TCR CDR3 was performed with the HTBI primer set. TCRdb analysed the multiplex PCR reads with MiXCR anew, one entry per CDR3 protein. Seen here are around 600,000 distinct CDR3 sequences, 13% to 15% observed once, and the top ten hold about 12%. This sequence joins TRBV20-1 and TRBJ2-3, with TRBD2 identical over 14 bases. Sequenced input: blood. The source is a woman between 50 and 59 years old with Graves' ophthalmopathy. The CDR3 spells CSAGTRTSGRYTDTQYF. The CDR3 region has the DNA TGCAGTGCTGGAACTCGGACTAGCGGGAGGTACACAGATACGCAGTATTTT.